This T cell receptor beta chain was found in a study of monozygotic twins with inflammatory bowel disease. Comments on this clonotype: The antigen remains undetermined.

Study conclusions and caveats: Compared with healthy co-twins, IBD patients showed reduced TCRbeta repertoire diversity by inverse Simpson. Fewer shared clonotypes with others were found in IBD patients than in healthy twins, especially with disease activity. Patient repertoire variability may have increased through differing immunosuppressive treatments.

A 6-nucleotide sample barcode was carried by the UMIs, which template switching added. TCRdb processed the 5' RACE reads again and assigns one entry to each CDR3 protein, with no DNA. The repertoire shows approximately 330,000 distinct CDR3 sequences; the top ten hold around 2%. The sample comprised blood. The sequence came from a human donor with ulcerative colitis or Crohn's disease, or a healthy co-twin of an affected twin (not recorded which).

The CDR3 loop is CSARAPSENIQYF. This rearrangement joins TRBV20-1 to TRBJ2-4. Germline CDR1 DFQATT, CDR2 SNEGSKA (reference sequence). The CDR3 contains 13 residues.